What follows is one TCR beta chain and its context. Its antigen remains undetermined. Base qualities were left out, and no much larger clone turns up one base away. TCR beta libraries were generated from genomic DNA with the immunoSEQ kit, following the manufacturer's recommendations. For library preparation, a first multiplex PCR was performed with proprietary primers, followed by a second PCR in which unique barcodes were added, and bead cleanups were performed after each round. Each sample batch included a kit-provided positive control reaction and a negative control reaction. The final libraries underwent checking on an Agilent 4200 TapeStation D1000 ScreenTape, volumetric pooling, and quantification by qPCR. An Illumina NextSeq500 fitted with a MidOutput 150-cycle cartridge performed the sequencing, running 156 Read1 cycles and 15 Index1 cycles with the kit's custom primers. The pooled library was loaded at approximately 0.96 pM, and approximately 19% PhiX control was spiked in. The authors' analysis ran thus. The vendor-processed data were analyzed in R, and a clonotype was defined as all T cells that share the same CDR3 nucleotide sequence. In the clone abundance analyses, frequencies were normalized to the 10,000 most abundant clones in each sample. Public T cell clones, averaging fewer than five per sample, were removed before analysis. Tumor-enriched clonotypes and baseline blood-enriched clonotypes were defined as those with an abundance difference of at least 32-fold between compartments. A beta-binomial differential abundance model was used to identify clonotypes that were expanded or contracted between blood time points. Tumor-blood repertoire similarity was measured with the Baroni-Urbani and Buser coefficient, and group comparisons used two-tailed Wilcoxon tests in R. TCRdb holds this immuneACCESS table with in-frame rearrangements only. Some clones are missing; in checked studies, unresolved V genes explain under half, and the rest has no known cause. That table is the source of V, J and clone size, and D and trimming were worked out from the DNA. The sample table lists 75,000 to 90,000 clones, 70% to 90% of them with a count of one. Roughly 6% of the sample is held by the ten biggest clonotypes.

A distance of 12 bases separates the germline ends of V and J, which lose 4 bases and 5 bases respectively. From the cysteine through the phenylalanine, the CDR3 covers 13 amino acids. The only DNA kept is the CDR3, 39 bases in frame from the first base. CDR1 is given as SGHDT and CDR2 as YYEEEE, both from the germline V gene. This specimen comes from a study of radiation and T cells in renal cell carcinoma (dated by TCRdb to about 2020). With regard to the full study: A total of some 51 samples underwent TCR beta sequencing, made up of around 26 tumors and roughly 27 peripheral blood samples. In the 53 samples combined, around 3.9 million unique CDR3 nucleotide sequences were found, encoding 2,658,974 unique CDR3 amino acid sequences. The last blood draw occurred 4 weeks after radiation, at the same time as nephrectomy.

The full study reports these points: With a single-armed trial design, the study had no way to address how radiation dose or scheduling affects the TCR repertoire. Top tumor clonotypes rose in blood from baseline to 2 weeks post-radiation, then contracted by 4 weeks, suggesting transient expansion of tumor-resident clones. Dynamics of the blood repertoire were not tracked past 4 weeks after treatment. Because pretreatment tumor biopsies were not available, the baseline intratumoral presence of clonotypes could not be determined.

The label giving this sample's time point can be read as: blood 4 weeks post-SBRT, at nephrectomy. Read against the paper, the sample's treatment or condition label means: 15 Gy SBRT to primary tumor, nephrectomy 4 weeks later. Samples came from a clinical trial, in which primary renal cell carcinomas received 15 Gy stereotactic body radiation therapy followed by nephrectomy 4 weeks later. To track tumor-enriched clonotypes, serial peripheral blood was sampled from radiation-treated patients at baseline and at 2 weeks and 4 weeks after SBRT. All patients had renal cell carcinoma with clear cell pathology. The QIAamp DNA Blood Mini Kit (Qiagen) was used to prepare genomic DNA for TCR sequencing. The analyses included just those samples that passed every quality control check.

The chain joins TRBV5-6 to TRBJ1-1; matching of 6 bases hints at TRBD1 as the D gene. Sequenced material: blood, taken from a patient whose treatment included radiotherapy and nephrectomy. The receptor was isolated from a woman in her sixties or seventies with renal cell carcinoma. In nucleotides, the sequence is TGTGCCAGCAGCACCCAAGGGGGAACTGAAGCTTTCTTT. The encoded protein is CASSTQGGTEAFF.